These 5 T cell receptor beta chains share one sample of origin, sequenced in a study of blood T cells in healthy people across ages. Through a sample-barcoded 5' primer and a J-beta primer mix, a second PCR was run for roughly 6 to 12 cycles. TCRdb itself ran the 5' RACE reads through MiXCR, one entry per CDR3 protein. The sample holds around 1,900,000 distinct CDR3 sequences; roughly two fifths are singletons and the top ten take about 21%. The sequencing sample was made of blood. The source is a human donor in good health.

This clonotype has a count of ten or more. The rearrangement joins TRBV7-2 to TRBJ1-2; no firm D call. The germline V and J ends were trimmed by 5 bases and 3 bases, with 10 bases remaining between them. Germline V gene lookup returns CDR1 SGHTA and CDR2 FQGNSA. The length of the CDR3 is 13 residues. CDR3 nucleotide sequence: TGTGCCAGCAGCCCCTCAGTTGACTATGGCTACACCTTC. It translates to CASSPSVDYGYTF. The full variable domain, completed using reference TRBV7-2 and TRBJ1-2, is GAGVSQSPSNKVTEKGKDVELRCDPISGHTALYWYRQSLGQGLEFLIYFQGNSAPDKSGLPSDRFSAERTGGSVSTLTIQRTQQEDSAVYLCASSPSVDYGYTFGSGTRLTVV.

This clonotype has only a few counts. CDR3 nucleotides: TGTGCCAGCAGCGTACCAGCGGGGGGGTCACCCGACGACTACAATGAGCAGTTCTTC. Residues: CASSVPAGGSPDDYNEQFF. The V call is TRBV9, the J call TRBJ2-1; 10 bases align to TRBD2. The CDR3 consists of 19 residues. J lost 3 bases, V lost 1 base, and 13 bases had no gene match. The V gene's germline CDR1 is SGDLS and CDR2 YYNGEE.

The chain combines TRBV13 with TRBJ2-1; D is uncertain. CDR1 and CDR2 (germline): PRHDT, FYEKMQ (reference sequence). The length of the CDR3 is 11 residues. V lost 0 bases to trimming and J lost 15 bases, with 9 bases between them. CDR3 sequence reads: CASSLGERRFF. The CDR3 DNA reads TGTGCCAGCAGCTTAGGTGAGAGGCGGTTCTTC.

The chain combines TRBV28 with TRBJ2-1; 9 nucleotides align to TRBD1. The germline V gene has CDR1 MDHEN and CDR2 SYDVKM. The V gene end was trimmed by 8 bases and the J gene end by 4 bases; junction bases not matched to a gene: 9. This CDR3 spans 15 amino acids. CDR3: CASGTGTGIYNEQFF. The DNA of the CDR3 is TGTGCCAGCGGAACCGGGACAGGGATTTACAATGAGCAGTTCTTC.

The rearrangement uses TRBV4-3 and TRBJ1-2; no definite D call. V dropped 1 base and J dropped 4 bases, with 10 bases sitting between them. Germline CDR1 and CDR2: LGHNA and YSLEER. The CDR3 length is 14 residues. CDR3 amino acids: CASSQGGGFYGYTF. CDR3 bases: TGCGCCAGCAGCCAAGGTGGCGGCTTCTATGGCTACACCTTC.